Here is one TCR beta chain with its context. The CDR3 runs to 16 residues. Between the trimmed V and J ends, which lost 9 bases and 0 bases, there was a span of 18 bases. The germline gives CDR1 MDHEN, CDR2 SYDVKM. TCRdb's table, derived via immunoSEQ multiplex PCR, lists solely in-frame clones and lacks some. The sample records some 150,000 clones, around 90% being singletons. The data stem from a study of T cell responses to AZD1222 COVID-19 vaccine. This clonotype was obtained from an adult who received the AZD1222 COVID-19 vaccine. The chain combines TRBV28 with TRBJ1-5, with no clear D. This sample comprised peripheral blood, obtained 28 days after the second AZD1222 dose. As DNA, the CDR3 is TGTGCCAGTTTATCTACGGGATCCTATAGCAATCAGCCCCAGCATTTT. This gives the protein CASLSTGSYSNQPQHF.